This T cell receptor beta chain was sequenced for a study of blood T cells in healthy people across ages. Study results and limitations: Investigators treated diversity estimates from one million T cells as underestimates.

This clonotype appeared a few times. Its antigen remains unknown. V lost 1 base, J lost 2 bases, and 8 bases lay in between. Germline-derived CDR1 and CDR2 are LGHNA and YSLEER. This CDR3 is built from 14 residues. Using a J-beta primer mix together with a sample-barcoded 5' primer, a second PCR was run for roughly 7 to 11 cycles. TCRdb itself ran the 5' RACE reads through MiXCR, one entry per CDR3 protein. The profile covers 1,300,000 or so distinct CDR3 sequences, with approximately 60% appearing a single time and over 6.5% taken by the ten largest. The amount of total RNA extracted per sample was at least 5.5 micrograms.

The V and J genes are TRBV4-3 and TRBJ1-2, with unresolved D. Sequencing was carried out using blood. The sequence derives from a man younger than 35 in good health. CDR3 protein: CASSQGPANYGYTF. In DNA, the CDR3 is TGCGCCAGCAGCCAAGGCCCAGCAAACTATGGCTACACCTTC.